These T cell receptor beta chains were read from a single sample in a study of shared clonotypes between healthy human individuals. Clones were sequenced by immunoSEQ multiplex PCR, and TCRdb holds only the in-frame ones, with some missing. The profile shows 850,000 to 1,200,000 clones, about 75% of them singletons. The specimen was memory CD4+ T cells sorted from blood. These receptors were taken from a young man in good health. The CDR3 runs from the conserved cysteine through the conserved F or W. A D gene is named only where the DNA matches it firmly. The listing skips clone size in some rows; elsewhere it reads once, few, many or a size class.

clone size: NA
V gene: TRBV9
D gene: TRBD1
J gene: TRBJ1-2
CDR3 protein: CASSVDRGTGGHGYTF
CDR3 DNA: TGTGCCAGCAGCGTAGATCGTGGGACAGGGGGCCATGGCTACACCTTC

clone size: NA
V gene: TRBV5-6
D gene: NA
J gene: TRBJ2-5
CDR3 protein: CASSLPDLQETQYF
CDR3 DNA: TGTGCCAGCAGCTTGCCAGACCTCCAAGAGACCCAGTACTTC

clone size: NA
V gene: TRBV6-5
D gene: TRBD1
J gene: TRBJ2-7
CDR3 protein: CASSYETGTGREQYF
CDR3 DNA: TGTGCCAGCAGTTACGAGACCGGGACAGGGAGGGAGCAGTACTTC

clone size: NA
V gene: TRBV29-1
D gene: TRBD2
J gene: TRBJ2-1
CDR3 protein: CSVGPWTSGNDEQFF
CDR3 DNA: TGCAGCGTTGGCCCGTGGACTAGCGGGAATGATGAGCAGTTCTTC

clone size: NA
V gene: TRBV5-4
D gene: NA
J gene: TRBJ1-3
CDR3 protein: CASSDRTVSSGNTIYF
CDR3 DNA: TGTGCCAGCAGCGACCGGACGGTGAGCTCTGGAAACACCATATATTTT

clone size: NA
V gene: TRBV18
D gene: TRBD1
J gene: TRBJ1-2
CDR3 protein: CASSPNVDRAVGYTF
CDR3 DNA: TGTGCCAGCTCACCAAACGTGGACAGGGCCGTCGGCTACACCTTC

clone size: few
V gene: TRBV4-1
D gene: NA
J gene: TRBJ2-3
CDR3 protein: CASSHTSRGVTFSTDTQYF
CDR3 DNA: TGCGCCAGCAGCCATACGTCCAGGGGAGTGACATTTAGCACAGATACGCAGTATTTT

clone size: NA
V gene: TRBV30
D gene: NA
J gene: TRBJ2-6
CDR3 protein: CAGSGVSAGANVLTF
CDR3 DNA: TGTGCCGGTTCGGGGGTTTCCGCGGGGGCCAACGTCCTGACTTTC

clone size: NA
V gene: TRBV11-2
D gene: NA
J gene: TRBJ2-7
CDR3 protein: CASTLRDEQYF
CDR3 DNA: TGTGCCAGCACCTTGAGAGACGAGCAGTACTTC

clone size: NA
V gene: TRBV18
D gene: NA
J gene: TRBJ1-2
CDR3 protein: CASSLSTANYGYTF
CDR3 DNA: TGTGCCAGCTCACTCAGCACTGCTAACTATGGCTACACCTTC

clone size: NA
V gene: TRBV5-1
D gene: NA
J gene: TRBJ1-5
CDR3 protein: CASSASPEGNQPQHF
CDR3 DNA: TGCGCCAGCAGCGCGAGTCCAGAGGGCAATCAGCCCCAGCATTTT

clone size: NA
V gene: TRBV6-1
D gene: NA
J gene: TRBJ1-5
CDR3 protein: CASSVLRNQPQHF
CDR3 DNA: TGTGCCAGCAGTGTATTACGCAATCAGCCCCAGCATTTT

clone size: few
V gene: TRBV6-5
D gene: NA
J gene: TRBJ2-5
CDR3 protein: CASSYSVGRLETQYF
CDR3 DNA: TGTGCCAGCAGTTACTCGGTGGGACGCCTCGAGACCCAGTACTTC

clone size: NA
V gene: TRBV7-2
D gene: TRBD1
J gene: TRBJ2-1
CDR3 protein: CASSPTGGASYNEQFF
CDR3 DNA: TGTGCCAGCAGCCCGACAGGGGGCGCTTCCTACAATGAGCAGTTCTTC

clone size: NA
V gene: TRBV5-4
D gene: NA
J gene: TRBJ2-7
CDR3 protein: CASSQLESYEQYF
CDR3 DNA: TGTGCCAGCAGTCAACTAGAATCCTACGAGCAGTACTTC

clone size: NA
V gene: TRBV6-1
D gene: NA
J gene: TRBJ2-1
CDR3 protein: CASSDWVNEQFF
CDR3 DNA: TGTGCCAGCAGTGATTGGGTCAATGAGCAGTTCTTC

clone size: few
V gene: TRBV5-1
D gene: TRBD1
J gene: TRBJ1-1
CDR3 protein: CASSLQGASNTEAFF
CDR3 DNA: TGCGCCAGCAGCTTACAGGGGGCATCGAACACTGAAGCTTTCTTT

clone size: NA
V gene: TRBV28
D gene: NA
J gene: TRBJ1-2
CDR3 protein: CASRPMKRATNYGYTF
CDR3 DNA: TGTGCCAGCAGACCCATGAAAAGGGCAACTAACTATGGCTACACCTTC

clone size: NA
V gene: TRBV2
D gene: NA
J gene: TRBJ2-3
CDR3 protein: CASRRVEAGADTQYF
CDR3 DNA: TGTGCCAGCAGACGAGTGGAGGCTGGCGCAGATACGCAGTATTTT

clone size: NA
V gene: TRBV14
D gene: NA
J gene: TRBJ1-2
CDR3 protein: CASSQDFGGYTF
CDR3 DNA: TGTGCCAGCAGCCAAGATTTTGGGGGCTACACCTTC

clone size: NA
V gene: TRBV25-1
D gene: TRBD1
J gene: TRBJ2-5
CDR3 protein: CASSNAGTGLGETQYF
CDR3 DNA: TGTGCCAGCAGCAACGCCGGGACAGGGCTCGGCGAGACCCAGTACTTC

clone size: NA
V gene: TRBV30
D gene: NA
J gene: TRBJ2-5
CDR3 protein: CAWTRMTGPKAPQYF
CDR3 DNA: TGTGCCTGGACTCGAATGACAGGTCCGAAAGCACCCCAGTACTTC

clone size: NA
V gene: TRBV5-1
D gene: TRBD1
J gene: TRBJ2-2
CDR3 protein: CASSMDRGTGELFF
CDR3 DNA: TGCGCCAGCAGCATGGACAGGGGGACCGGGGAGCTGTTTTTT

clone size: NA
V gene: TRBV6-5
D gene: NA
J gene: TRBJ1-4
CDR3 protein: CASSYTGAVWEELFF
CDR3 DNA: TGTGCCAGCAGTTACACCGGGGCTGTCTGGGAGGAACTGTTTTTT

clone size: NA
V gene: TRBV11-2
D gene: NA
J gene: TRBJ2-3
CDR3 protein: CASSFRGGGSFSTDTQYF
CDR3 DNA: TGTGCCAGCAGCTTCAGGGGAGGCGGGTCTTTTAGCACAGATACGCAGTATTTT

clone size: NA
V gene: TRBV9
D gene: TRBD1
J gene: TRBJ1-2
CDR3 protein: CASSARDRGGYGYTF
CDR3 DNA: TGTGCCAGCAGCGCCCGGGACAGGGGTGGCTATGGCTACACCTTC

clone size: NA
V gene: TRBV6-4
D gene: NA
J gene: TRBJ2-5
CDR3 protein: CASSEKAGTSWETQYF
CDR3 DNA: TGTGCCAGCAGTGAAAAAGCCGGGACCTCTTGGGAGACCCAGTACTTC

clone size: NA
V gene: TRBV12-5
D gene: NA
J gene: TRBJ1-5
CDR3 protein: CASGFGGPHQPQHF
CDR3 DNA: TGTGCTAGTGGTTTCGGAGGGCCACATCAGCCCCAGCATTTT

clone size: NA
V gene: TRBV18
D gene: NA
J gene: TRBJ2-2
CDR3 protein: CASSPGAVVTGELFF
CDR3 DNA: TGTGCCAGCTCACCAGGGGCGGTCGTCACCGGGGAGCTGTTTTTT

clone size: NA
V gene: TRBV28
D gene: NA
J gene: TRBJ1-4
CDR3 protein: CASSLLNEKLFF
CDR3 DNA: TGTGCCAGCAGTTTGCTTAATGAAAAACTGTTTTTT

clone size: NA
V gene: TRBV7-9
D gene: TRBD2
J gene: TRBJ2-1
CDR3 protein: CASSLIAGVTEQFF
CDR3 DNA: TGTGCCAGCAGCTTAATAGCGGGAGTAACTGAGCAGTTCTTC

clone size: NA
V gene: TRBV19
D gene: TRBD1
J gene: TRBJ1-5
CDR3 protein: CASRGTGGRSNQPQHF
CDR3 DNA: TGTGCCAGTAGAGGGACAGGGGGACGGAGCAATCAGCCCCAGCATTTT

clone size: NA
V gene: TRBV5-5
D gene: TRBD1
J gene: TRBJ1-5
CDR3 protein: CASSRQGDSQPQHF
CDR3 DNA: TGTGCCAGCAGCCGTCAGGGGGATAGCCAGCCCCAGCATTTT

clone size: NA
V gene: TRBV25-1
D gene: NA
J gene: TRBJ2-5
CDR3 protein: CASSEGPGTKETQYF
CDR3 DNA: TGTGCCAGCAGTGAAGGGCCAGGAACTAAAGAGACCCAGTACTTC

clone size: NA
V gene: TRBV5-8
D gene: NA
J gene: TRBJ1-2
CDR3 protein: CASSLSGTYYTF
CDR3 DNA: TGTGCCAGCAGCCTTTCCGGGACCTACTACACCTTC

clone size: once
V gene: TRBV25-1
D gene: NA
J gene: TRBJ2-7
CDR3 protein: CASSEKEGYEQYF
CDR3 DNA: TGTGCCAGCAGTGAGAAAGAGGGATACGAGCAGTACTTC

clone size: NA
V gene: TRBV4-1
D gene: TRBD1
J gene: TRBJ1-6
CDR3 protein: CASSQEVPGGINSPLHF
CDR3 DNA: TGCGCCAGCAGCCAAGAAGTTCCAGGGGGAATTAATTCACCCCTCCACTTT

clone size: NA
V gene: TRBV5-6
D gene: NA
J gene: TRBJ2-6
CDR3 protein: CASSFQGTGANVLTF
CDR3 DNA: TGTGCCAGCAGCTTCCAGGGAACCGGGGCCAACGTCCTGACTTTC

clone size: NA
V gene: TRBV7-9
D gene: NA
J gene: TRBJ2-3
CDR3 protein: CASSLPYSTDTQYF
CDR3 DNA: TGTGCCAGCAGCCTCCCGTATAGCACAGATACGCAGTATTTT

clone size: NA
V gene: TRBV5-4
D gene: NA
J gene: TRBJ1-2
CDR3 protein: CASSPVVGTSYGYTF
CDR3 DNA: TGTGCCAGCAGCCCCGTGGTGGGGACGAGCTATGGCTACACCTTC

clone size: NA
V gene: TRBV7-6
D gene: NA
J gene: TRBJ2-3
CDR3 protein: CASSFLPQDTQYF
CDR3 DNA: TGTGCCAGCAGCTTTCTCCCGCAGGATACGCAGTATTTT

clone size: few
V gene: TRBV9
D gene: TRBD1
J gene: TRBJ2-1
CDR3 protein: CASSVAGTGGWNEQFF
CDR3 DNA: TGTGCCAGCAGCGTAGCGGGGACAGGGGGCTGGAATGAGCAGTTCTTC

clone size: NA
V gene: TRBV25-1
D gene: TRBD1
J gene: TRBJ1-2
CDR3 protein: CASSEPGNRGANGYTF
CDR3 DNA: TGTGCCAGCAGTGAGCCCGGGAACAGGGGGGCAAATGGCTACACCTTC

clone size: NA
V gene: TRBV29-1
D gene: NA
J gene: TRBJ2-3
CDR3 protein: CSVESTDTQYF
CDR3 DNA: TGCAGCGTCGAGAGCACAGATACGCAGTATTTT

clone size: once
V gene: TRBV19
D gene: NA
J gene: TRBJ1-5
CDR3 protein: CASSPSGKAVGAAQHF
CDR3 DNA: TGTGCCAGTAGCCCCTCAGGAAAGGCCGTCGGAGCGGCCCAGCATTTT

clone size: NA
V gene: TRBV7-6
D gene: NA
J gene: TRBJ1-1
CDR3 protein: CASSPRSGQNTEAFF
CDR3 DNA: TGTGCCAGCAGCCCCCGATCGGGGCAGAACACTGAAGCTTTCTTT

clone size: NA
V gene: TRBV21-1
D gene: NA
J gene: TRBJ2-2
CDR3 protein: CGLKREGGELFF
CDR3 DNA: TGTGGGCTAAAAAGGGAGGGCGGGGAGCTGTTTTTT

clone size: NA
V gene: TRBV5-4
D gene: TRBD2
J gene: TRBJ2-3
CDR3 protein: CASSSGLAGSTDTQYF
CDR3 DNA: TGTGCCAGCAGCTCCGGACTAGCGGGGTCCACAGATACGCAGTATTTT

clone size: NA
V gene: TRBV6-6
D gene: NA
J gene: TRBJ1-3
CDR3 protein: CASSYPLGTEGNTIYF
CDR3 DNA: TGTGCCAGCAGTTACCCCCTCGGGACGGAAGGAAACACCATATATTTT

clone size: once
V gene: TRBV7-2
D gene: NA
J gene: TRBJ1-2
CDR3 protein: CASSQGFYGYTF
CDR3 DNA: TGTGCCAGCAGCCAGGGGTTTTATGGCTACACCTTC

clone size: NA
V gene: TRBV23-1
D gene: TRBD2
J gene: TRBJ2-1
CDR3 protein: CASSQSRLAGGLNEQFF
CDR3 DNA: TGCGCCAGCAGTCAATCGCGGCTAGCGGGAGGTTTAAATGAGCAGTTCTTC

clone size: NA
V gene: TRBV19
D gene: TRBD1
J gene: TRBJ2-1
CDR3 protein: CASRDRNYNEQFF
CDR3 DNA: TGTGCCAGCCGGGACAGAAACTACAATGAGCAGTTCTTC

clone size: NA
V gene: TRBV5-6
D gene: NA
J gene: TRBJ2-2
CDR3 protein: CASSSLYTGELFF
CDR3 DNA: TGTGCCAGCAGCTCCCTTTACACCGGGGAGCTGTTTTTT

clone size: NA
V gene: TRBV6-5
D gene: TRBD2
J gene: TRBJ2-5
CDR3 protein: CASSSLTSGGGRTQYF
CDR3 DNA: TGTGCCAGCAGTTCCCTGACTAGCGGGGGGGGACGGACCCAGTACTTC

clone size: NA
V gene: TRBV7-9
D gene: NA
J gene: TRBJ2-1
CDR3 protein: CASSLGQSYNEQFF
CDR3 DNA: TGTGCCAGCAGCTTAGGACAGTCCTACAATGAGCAGTTCTTC

clone size: NA
V gene: TRBV5-1
D gene: TRBD1
J gene: TRBJ2-3
CDR3 protein: CASSQGQPTSTDTQYF
CDR3 DNA: TGCGCCAGCAGCCAGGGACAGCCAACTAGCACAGATACGCAGTATTTT

clone size: NA
V gene: TRBV14
D gene: TRBD1
J gene: TRBJ2-1
CDR3 protein: CASSLITGGWINEQFF
CDR3 DNA: TGTGCCAGCAGCCTTATAACAGGGGGCTGGATCAATGAGCAGTTCTTC

clone size: NA
V gene: TRBV2
D gene: TRBD2
J gene: TRBJ2-3
CDR3 protein: CASGLAERDTQYF
CDR3 DNA: TGTGCCAGTGGACTAGCGGAAAGGGATACGCAGTATTTT

clone size: NA
V gene: TRBV28
D gene: NA
J gene: TRBJ1-1
CDR3 protein: CASSLTGKEAFF
CDR3 DNA: TGTGCCAGCAGTTTAACGGGGAAAGAAGCTTTCTTT

clone size: NA
V gene: TRBV5-1
D gene: TRBD2
J gene: TRBJ2-5
CDR3 protein: CASSQGLAGGSQETQYF
CDR3 DNA: TGCGCCAGCAGCCAGGGACTAGCGGGAGGGAGTCAAGAGACCCAGTACTTC